The 5 T cell receptor beta chains listed next were all sequenced from one sample in a study of blood T cell repertoires in COVID-19 (dated by TCRdb to the early 2020s). The protocol used for the library was the immunoSEQ multiplex PCR assay. Held by TCRdb, this immuneACCESS table contains in-frame sequences only and omits some clones. Under half of the omission traces to an unresolved V gene where checked; the cause of the rest is unknown. This sample lists some 260,000 clones; about 88% were detected once. 2.1% of the sample is taken by the ten largest. Sequencing input: peripheral blood. The receptors originated from a middle-aged woman who had recovered from COVID-19.

This chain uses TRBV10-1 with TRBJ2-4; D is ambiguous. Between the trimmed V and J ends, which lost 10 bases and 11 bases, there was a span of 12 bases. There are 10 residues in the CDR3. The germline gives CDR1 WNHNN, CDR2 SYGVQD (reference sequence). CDR3 sequence (DNA): TGCGCCAACCCCAAAGAGTTTCAGTACTTC. The encoded protein is CANPKEFQYF.

The J gene is TRBJ2-7, the V gene TRBV19; 9 nucleotides line up with TRBD1. V trimming: 1 base; J trimming: 3 bases; junction bases outside the gene matches: 1. The CDR3 is 14 residues long. The germline gives CDR1 LNHDA, CDR2 SQIVND (reference sequence). DNA of the CDR3: TGTGCCAGTAGTATAGGGGACAGGGACTACGAGCAGTACTTC. Translated: CASSIGDRDYEQYF.

This chain uses TRBV18 with TRBJ2-2, with a tentative D call TRBD2 (5 bases). V shed 4 bases and J shed 2 bases, with 20 bases lying between them. CDR1 and CDR2 (germline): KGHSH, LQKENI. The CDR3 runs to 18 residues. The CDR3 DNA follows: TGTGCCAGCTCACGAGAGGTCCGGGGTGGCGGAAACACCGGGGAGCTGTTTTTT. Translation gives CASSREVRGGGNTGELFF.

The chain has TRBV6-4 and TRBJ2-3; 8 bases fit TRBD1. This CDR3 contains 13 residues. Germline CDR1 reads MRHNA; CDR2 reads SNTAGT. The ends lost 4 bases at V and 4 bases at J; junction bases unmatched: 1. In DNA, the CDR3 is TGTGCCAGCAGTGTGGACAGGGCAGATACGCAGTATTTT. Translation gives CASSVDRADTQYF.

The chain employs TRBV28 and TRBJ2-7; 10 bases map to TRBD1. This CDR3 is built from 15 residues. The germline CDR1 and CDR2 sequences are MDHEN and SYDVKM. After removal of 7 bases from V and 5 bases from J, the junction contained 11 bases not matched to a gene. CDR3 nucleotides: TGTGCCAGCACTACCGGGACAGGGGTTTACGACGAGCAGTACTTC. Its translation is CASTTGTGVYDEQYF.